The 20 T cell receptor beta chains listed next were all sequenced from one sample in a study of shared clonotypes between healthy human individuals. Here immunoSEQ multiplex PCR was the method, and the copy in TCRdb shows in-frame clones only, minus some. Of about 2 million clones listed, 90% to 95% are singletons. The material sequenced was naive CD4+ T cells sorted from blood. The subset was: CD45RA+ positively selected. These TCRs come from a man between 18 and 29 years old in good health.

This chain joins TRBV5-1 and TRBJ1-4; maybe TRBD1 (6 bases). Trimming shortened V by 3 bases and J by 14 bases, and 11 bases separated the two germline ends. Per the germline V gene, CDR1 is SGHRS and CDR2 is YFSETQ. This CDR3 is built from 11 residues. The CDR3 here is CASSSGVRLFF. CDR3 sequence (DNA): TGCGCCAGCAGCTCAGGGGTAAGGCTGTTTTTT.

The V call is TRBV28, the J call TRBJ2-1; D perhaps matches TRBD1 (6 bases). The CDR3 extends over 15 amino acids. V lost 6 bases and J lost 7, with 19 bases in between. Germline assignment: CDR1 MDHEN and CDR2 SYDVKM. CDR3 in DNA: TGTGCCAGCAGAGCTGGGACACTCGGCCGAAATGAGCAGTTCTTC. It encodes CASRAGTLGRNEQFF. The variable domain in full, completed from reference TRBV28 and TRBJ2-1, reads DVKVTQSSRYLVKRTGEKVFLECVQDMDHENMFWYRQDPGLGLRLIYFSYDVKMKEKGDIPEGYSVSREKKERFSLILESASTNQTSMYLCASRAGTLGRNEQFFGPGTRLTVL.

CDR3 DNA: TGTGCCAGCACCAGGGGGCGGCCGGCGGCAGATACGCAGTATTTT. Amino acid sequence: CASTRGRPAADTQYF. V and J are TRBV6-1 and TRBJ2-3; 8 positions match TRBD1. Trimming took 7 bases from V and 4 from J; bases not matched to a gene: 10. The CDR3 sequence is 15 residues long. The germline V gene encodes CDR1 MNHNS and CDR2 SASEGT.

The rearrangement uses TRBV11-2 and TRBJ1-1; TRBD1 is a possible D gene (5 bases). Germline values: CDR1 SGHAT, CDR2 FQNNGV. Trimming shortened V by 4 bases and J by 2 bases, and 14 bases separated the two germline ends. The CDR3 covers 15 residues. CDR3 sequence reads: CASSSQGSGNTEAFF. Written as DNA, the CDR3 is TGTGCCAGCAGCTCTCAGGGCTCCGGCAACACTGAAGCTTTCTTT.

This sequence joins TRBV6-1 and TRBJ2-3; D gene ambiguous. Germline CDR1 reads MNHNS; CDR2 reads SASEGT. V shed 3 bases and J shed 2 bases, with 3 bases lying between them. The CDR3 spans 12 residues. CDR3 amino acids: CASSDNTDTQYF. The CDR3 DNA is TGTGCCAGCAGTGATAACACAGATACGCAGTATTTT.

The J gene is TRBJ1-1, the V gene TRBV5-1, with TRBD1 matching over 8 bases. The germline V gene encodes CDR1 SGHRS and CDR2 YFSETQ. The length of the CDR3 is 17 residues. V trimming: 3 bases; J trimming: 1 base; junction bases outside the gene matches: 11. The CDR3 protein is CASSWAPQGASNTEAFF. The CDR3 DNA reads as TGCGCCAGCAGCTGGGCACCGCAGGGGGCTTCGAACACTGAAGCTTTCTTT.

V usage is TRBV5-1 and J usage is TRBJ2-3; 8 nucleotides match TRBD2. The CDR3 contains 14 residues. Germline CDR1 SGHRS, CDR2 YFSETQ. After removal of 7 bases from V and 1 base from J, the junction contained 5 bases not matched to a gene. The CDR3 nucleotides are TGCGCCAGCGACCAGACTAGCGGCACAGATACGCAGTATTTT. This encodes CASDQTSGTDTQYF.

This clone came up once. The rearrangement links TRBV5-6 to TRBJ1-2; no definite D call. Germline V gene sequence: CDR1 SGHDT, CDR2 YYEEEE. Trimming stripped 4 bases from V and 8 bases from J, with 12 bases between. CDR3 length: 12 amino acids. CDR3 loop: CASSRRPGGYTF. The CDR3 nucleotides read TGTGCCAGCAGCAGAAGACCCGGAGGCTACACCTTC.

The rearrangement joins TRBV5-1 to TRBJ2-7; TRBD1 aligns across 9 bases. With 4 bases clipped from V and 6 bases from J, the junction kept 8 bases outside the gene matches. This CDR3 is 14 amino acids long. Germline values: CDR1 SGHRS, CDR2 YFSETQ. CDR3 amino acids: CASSQGQGASEQYF. The CDR3, as DNA: TGCGCCAGCAGCCAGGGACAGGGTGCAAGCGAGCAGTACTTC. The variable domain in full, completed from reference TRBV5-1 and TRBJ2-7, reads KAGVTQTPRYLIKTRGQQVTLSCSPISGHRSVSWYQQTPGQGLQFLFEYFSETQRNKGNFPGRFSGRQFSNSRSEMNVSTLELGDSALYLCASSQGQGASEQYFGPGTRLTVT.

The V call is TRBV4-2, the J call TRBJ2-7; D not certain. This CDR3 is built from 16 residues. The germline gives CDR1 LGHNA, CDR2 YNFKEQ. V shed 0 bases and J shed 3 bases, with 15 bases lying between them. The CDR3 loop is CASSQDKSYSGYEQYF. Here the CDR3 DNA reads TGTGCCAGCAGCCAAGATAAGTCGTATTCGGGCTACGAGCAGTACTTC.

V and J are TRBV6-1 and TRBJ2-1; 8 nucleotides line up with TRBD1. Germline assignment: CDR1 MNHNS and CDR2 SASEGT. The CDR3 loop spans 14 amino acids. After removal of 6 bases from V and 3 bases from J, the junction contained 4 bases not matched to a gene. The CDR3 DNA sequence: TGTGCCAGCAGAACAGGGGGTTACTACAATGAGCAGTTCTTC. It specifies CASRTGGYYNEQFF.

This chain links TRBV4-3 with TRBJ2-1; 8 bases match TRBD2. Trimming at V came to 0 bases and at J to 2 bases, leaving 3 bases not matched to a gene. Germline V gene lookup returns CDR1 LGHNA and CDR2 YSLEER. The CDR3 consists of 16 residues. This CDR3 is CASSQDPREAYNEQFF. Here the CDR3 DNA reads TGCGCCAGCAGCCAAGATCCGCGGGAGGCCTACAATGAGCAGTTCTTC.

The sample holds one count of this clone. Given a much more abundant clone one base away, this may be a read error. Likely a read error: the CDR3 ends without its conserved phenylalanine or tryptophan. The gene calls are TRBV30 and TRBJ2-7; D call uncertain. Germline assignment: CDR1 GTSNPN and CDR2 SVGIG (reference sequence). V shed 0 bases and J shed 2 bases, with 2 bases lying between them. The CDR3 runs to 11 residues. In nucleotides, the CDR3 is TGTGCCTGGAGTGTAACCTACGAGCAGTACTCC. This gives the protein CAWSVTYEQYS.

This chain connects TRBV7-2 to TRBJ1-6, with 12 positions matching TRBD1. CDR1 SGHTA and CDR2 FQGNSA come from the germline V gene. The CDR3 covers 19 residues. The ends lost 6 bases at V and 3 bases at J; junction bases unmatched: 12. Written as DNA, the CDR3 is TGTGCCAGCAGAACCCGGGACAGGGGGCTAGGGGGCTATAATTCACCCCTCCACTTT. Translation gives CASRTRDRGLGGYNSPLHF.

The rearrangement uses TRBV4-1 and TRBJ1-4; no reliable D call. CDR1 and CDR2 (germline): MGHRA, YSYEKL. CDR3 length: 15 amino acids. Trimming took off 0 bases at V and 4 bases at J, with 9 bases between the two ends. The CDR3, as DNA: TGCGCCAGCAGCCAAGAATATGGGCTTAATGAAAAACTGTTTTTT. Protein: CASSQEYGLNEKLFF.

The V call is TRBV7-2, the J call TRBJ1-6; the D gene is possibly TRBD1 (6 bases). Germline assignment: CDR1 SGHTA and CDR2 FQGNSA. Trimming cost V 1 base and J 7 bases, with 11 bases left between them. The CDR3 covers 15 residues. DNA for the CDR3: TGTGCCAGCAGCTTAGTGACAGGCGGGAATTCACCCCTCCACTTT. Its translation: CASSLVTGGNSPLHF.

This chain's CDR3 is CASSLGAVNTGELFF. Written as DNA, the CDR3 is TGTGCCAGCAGCCTTGGGGCAGTGAACACCGGGGAGCTGTTTTTT. The chain is built from TRBV5-5 and TRBJ2-2; possibly TRBD1 for D (5 bases). Germline V CDR1 and CDR2: SGHKS, YYEKEE (reference sequence). The CDR3 length is 15 residues. Trimming removed 4 bases from V and 1 base from J, with 11 bases in between. The full variable domain, completed using reference TRBV5-5 and TRBJ2-2, is DAGVTQSPTHLIKTRGQQVTLRCSPISGHKSVSWYQQVLGQGPQFIFQYYEKEERGRGNFPDRFSARQFPNYSSELNVNALLLGDSALYLCASSLGAVNTGELFFGEGSRLTVL.

CDR3 nucleotide sequence: TGTGCCTGGACCCGGGAGGACAGACTGAATTCACCCCTCCACTTT. It yields the protein CAWTREDRLNSPLHF. J is TRBJ1-6 and V is TRBV30, with D perhaps matching TRBD1 (6 bases). The V gene lost 4 bases and the J gene lost 7 bases, with 17 bases spanning the gap. There are 15 residues in the CDR3. Germline V CDR1 and CDR2: GTSNPN, SVGIG (reference sequence).

J is TRBJ2-7 and V is TRBV5-4; perhaps TRBD2 as D (5 bases). Trimming left V 1 base short and J 1 base short, with 12 bases between. CDR3 size: 15 residues. CDR1 is SGHNT, CDR2 YYREEE, per germline (reference sequence). The CDR3 coding sequence is TGTGCCAGCAGCTTGTTGGACTCTTCATCCTACGAGCAGTACTTC. It encodes CASSLLDSSSYEQYF.

Concerning this clone: Possible read error: a much larger clone is one base away. This is likely a read error, given that the CDR3 carries no conserved phenylalanine or tryptophan at its end. The rearrangement uses TRBV28 and TRBJ1-5, with D perhaps TRBD1 (6 bases). The CDR3 runs to 14 residues. V shed 10 bases and J shed 1 base, with 14 bases lying between them. The V gene's germline CDR1 is MDHEN and CDR2 SYDVKM. This chain's CDR3 is CATLEGTSNQPQHL. CDR3 in DNA: TGTGCCACCCTAGAGGGGACAAGCAATCAGCCCCAGCATCTT.